The 21 T cell receptor beta chains below all came from one sample that was sequenced in a study of blood T cell repertoires in COVID-19. The table came from immunoSEQ multiplex PCR; TCRdb's copy has only in-frame clones and leaves some out. The repertoire holds about 95,000 clones, with less than 85% as singletons. What was sequenced was peripheral blood. These receptors all come from a human donor in a cohort sampled during active COVID-19.

This sequence joins TRBV7-9 and TRBJ1-5; no clear D. Germline CDR1 is SEHNR and CDR2 is FQNEAQ (reference sequence). Trimming took off 2 bases at V and 0 bases at J, with 8 bases between the two ends. The CDR3 runs 15 residues. Here the CDR3 reads CASSLYEYSNQPQHF. The DNA of the CDR3 is TGTGCCAGCAGCTTATATGAGTATAGCAATCAGCCCCAGCATTTT.

V usage is TRBV15 and J usage is TRBJ2-1; maybe TRBD1 (6 bases). The CDR3 contains 12 residues. Germline V gene data show CDR1 as LNHNV and CDR2 as YYDKDF (reference sequence). V was pared by 6 bases and J by 15 bases, with 18 bases between. Here the CDR3 reads CATSMDSPKRFF. DNA of the CDR3: TGTGCCACCAGTATGGACAGTCCCAAAAGGTTCTTC.

The chain has TRBV6-5 and TRBJ2-5; 7 bases map to TRBD1. The V and J ends lost 10 bases and 2 bases, in that order; junction bases with no gene match: 10. Germline assignment: CDR1 MNHEY and CDR2 SVGAGI. This CDR3 has 14 residues. The CDR3 DNA is TGTGCCACCCGTCCCTGGGACAGACAAGAGACCCAGTACTTC. Translated, it gives CATRPWDRQETQYF.

The V and J genes are TRBV4-2 and TRBJ1-5, with D tentatively TRBD1 (5 bases). Trimming cost V 1 base and J 0 bases, with 10 bases left between them. From germline, CDR1 is LGHNA and CDR2 YNFKEQ. The CDR3 is made up of 16 amino acids. CDR3: CASSQVLGRSNQPQHF. The CDR3 DNA sequence: TGTGCCAGCAGCCAAGTTCTGGGGCGTAGCAATCAGCCCCAGCATTTT.

This clone was seen more than once but under ten times. The gene calls are TRBV5-1 and TRBJ1-4, with D possibly TRBD1 on 6 matching bases. Trimming pared 4 bases from V and 3 bases from J, leaving 10 bases between. The CDR3 covers 14 residues. From germline, CDR1 is SGHRS and CDR2 YFSETQ. CDR3 in amino acids: CASSIRGANEKLFF. CDR3 bases: TGCGCCAGCAGCATCAGGGGAGCTAATGAAAAACTGTTTTTT.

The rearrangement uses TRBV3-1 (or the pseudogene TRBV3-2) and TRBJ2-2, with TRBD2 matching over 12 bases. Germline V gene data show CDR1 as LGHDT and CDR2 as YNNKEL (reference sequence). Trimming removed 4 bases from V and 2 bases from J; junction bases left unmatched: 20. The length of the CDR3 is 22 residues. The CDR3 here is CASSPLFGQATSGSPNTGELFF. CDR3 coding DNA: TGTGCCAGCAGCCCTCTTTTTGGGCAGGCGACTAGCGGGAGTCCCAACACCGGGGAGCTGTTTTTT.

This chain connects TRBV5-1 to TRBJ1-2, with D maybe TRBD1 (6 bases). This CDR3 has 14 amino acids. Germline loops: CDR1 SGHRS, CDR2 YFSETQ. V lost 3 bases to trimming and J lost 2 bases, with 11 bases between them. CDR3 nucleotides: TGCGCCAGCAGCTCCTCCGGGACAAACTATGGCTACACCTTC. As protein: CASSSSGTNYGYTF. The full variable domain, in which reference TRBV5-1 and TRBJ1-2 provide the parts outside the CDR3, is KAGVTQTPRYLIKTRGQQVTLSCSPISGHRSVSWYQQTPGQGLQFLFEYFSETQRNKGNFPGRFSGRQFSNSRSEMNVSTLELGDSALYLCASSSSGTNYGYTFGSGTRLTVV.

V is TRBV28 and J is TRBJ1-3, with TRBD1 matching 8 bases. The CDR3 consists of 15 residues. V gave up 5 bases and J gave up 2 bases; unmatched junction bases: 5. CDR1 is MDHEN, CDR2 SYDVKM, per germline. CDR3 sequence: CASSATGVTGNTIYF. In DNA form, the CDR3 reads TGTGCCAGCAGTGCGACAGGGGTAACTGGAAACACCATATATTTT. The full variable domain, with the rest looked up from reference TRBV28 and TRBJ1-3, is DVKVTQSSRYLVKRTGEKVFLECVQDMDHENMFWYRQDPGLGLRLIYFSYDVKMKEKGDIPEGYSVSREKKERFSLILESASTNQTSMYLCASSATGVTGNTIYFGEGSWLTVV.

The V gene is TRBV6-4, the J gene TRBJ2-1; D perhaps matches TRBD2 (5 bases). V lost 6 bases and J lost 4, with 10 bases in between. CDR1 and CDR2 (germline): MRHNA, SNTAGT. CDR3 size: 13 residues. The CDR3 sequence is CASRREPYNEQFF. The CDR3 DNA is TGTGCCAGCAGGAGGGAACCATACAATGAGCAGTTCTTC.

This clone was seen only once. This chain uses TRBV28 with TRBJ2-5; TRBD2 agrees at 15 bases. There are 17 residues in the CDR3. Germline V gene lookup returns CDR1 MDHEN and CDR2 SYDVKM. Losses at the gene ends were 6 bases for V and 2 bases for J; bases not matched to a gene: 7. The CDR3 DNA reads TGTGCCAGCAGCGGACTAGCGGGAGGGCCAAGTCAAGAGACCCAGTACTTC. This codes for CASSGLAGGPSQETQYF.

This CDR3 reads CASKIRQTHATNEKLFF. CDR3 in DNA: TGTGCCAGCAAGATCAGACAGACCCATGCAACTAATGAAAAACTGTTTTTT. V usage is TRBV27 and J usage is TRBJ1-4; perhaps TRBD1 as D (5 bases). The CDR3 contains 17 residues. Germline V gene sequence: CDR1 MNHEY, CDR2 SMNVEV (reference sequence). V lost 7 bases and J 0 bases, leaving 18 bases between the germline ends.

The chain couples TRBV6-1 to TRBJ2-4; D might be TRBD1 (5 bases). This CDR3 comprises 16 residues. V dropped 2 bases and J dropped 0 bases, with 11 bases sitting between them. Germline loops: CDR1 MNHNS, CDR2 SASEGT. CDR3 bases: TGTGCCAGCAGTGAACAGGGTACACCAGCCAAAAACATTCAGTACTTC. Protein sequence: CASSEQGTPAKNIQYF.

This chain's CDR3 is CASRIRGGVRRVDTQYF. CDR3 coding DNA: TGTGCCAGCCGGATCCGAGGGGGGGTTCGTAGGGTAGATACGCAGTATTTT. J is TRBJ2-3 and V is TRBV27; a possible D gene is TRBD2 (7 bases). This CDR3 has 17 amino acids. Deletions cut 8 bases from V and 5 bases from J, with 26 bases between. Germline CDR1 and CDR2: MNHEY and SMNVEV (reference sequence).

J is TRBJ1-1 and V is TRBV5-1; 10 bases align to TRBD1. CDR1 is SGHRS and CDR2 is YFSETQ in the germline V gene. The CDR3 runs 13 residues. J gave up 11 bases and V 3 bases, and 7 bases lay outside the gene matches. The CDR3 bases are TGCGCCAGCAGCTCGGGACAGGGGATTCCCGCTTTCTTT. Protein sequence: CASSSGQGIPAFF.

This chain connects TRBV28 to TRBJ2-1; possible D gene TRBD1, 6 bases. CDR1 and CDR2 from the germline V gene are MDHEN and SYDVKM. The V and J ends lost 6 bases and 15 bases respectively, with 21 bases between them. This CDR3 is 13 amino acids long. The CDR3 DNA is TGTGCCAGCAGCTCTGGCTTTGGGGGCCCTGGGTTCTTC. The encoded protein is CASSSGFGGPGFF.

This clone occurred a few times. J is TRBJ2-1 and V is TRBV11-3; D gene ambiguous. Trimming removed 5 bases at V and 1 base at J, with 9 bases between. Per the germline V gene, CDR1 is SGHNT and CDR2 is YENEEA. The CDR3 is made up of 14 amino acids. In nucleotides, the CDR3 is TGTGCCAGCAGCCCAGGTGGTTCCTACAATGAGCAGTTCTTC. Its protein product is CASSPGGSYNEQFF.

The chain couples TRBV6-5 to TRBJ1-3; the D is unclear. Trimming removed 6 bases at V and 2 bases at J, with 11 bases between. This CDR3 has 14 amino acids. Per the germline V gene, CDR1 is MNHEY and CDR2 is SVGAGI. The CDR3 reads CASRLRGAGNTIYF. CDR3 in DNA: TGTGCCAGCAGACTCCGCGGGGCTGGAAACACCATATATTTT.

The rearrangement uses TRBV12-5 and TRBJ1-1; a weak D match, TRBD1 (5 bases). The ends were cut back, 2 bases at V and 5 bases at J, with 9 bases in the middle. The V gene's germline CDR1 is LGHNT and CDR2 FRNRAP. The CDR3 totals 13 residues. CDR3 bases: TGTGCTAGTGGTTTGCGGGGGGGGACTGAAGCTTTCTTT. It codes for CASGLRGGTEAFF. The entire variable domain, with the rest obtained from reference TRBV12-5 and TRBJ1-1, is as follows: DARVTQTPRHKVTEMGQEVTMRCQPILGHNTVFWYRQTMMQGLELLAYFRNRAPLDDSGMPKDRFSAEMPDATLATLKIQPSEPRDSAVYFCASGLRGGTEAFFGQGTRLTVV.

The rearrangement joins TRBV28 to TRBJ2-7, with TRBD2 matching over 8 bases. Germline V gene sequence: CDR1 MDHEN, CDR2 SYDVKM. This CDR3 contains 16 residues. The J segment lost 2 bases and the V segment lost 8 bases, leaving 14 bases of the junction unmatched. CDR3 in DNA: TGTGCCAGCGGTCCACAGACTAGCGCCTTTACCTACGAGCAGTACTTC. Protein: CASGPQTSAFTYEQYF.

The V gene is TRBV5-4, the J gene TRBJ2-7, with TRBD2 identical over 9 bases. The CDR3 has 16 amino acids. The V and J ends lost 7 bases and 0 bases, in that order; junction bases with no gene match: 11. The germline V gene has CDR1 SGHNT and CDR2 YYREEE (reference sequence). The CDR3 sequence: CASASKSGGSSYEQYF. In DNA, the CDR3 is TGTGCCAGCGCCTCAAAAAGCGGGGGGAGCTCCTACGAGCAGTACTTC.

V and J are TRBV19 and TRBJ2-5; 11 bases map to TRBD2. Germline V gives CDR1 LNHDA, CDR2 SQIVND (reference sequence). This CDR3 has 18 amino acids. V shed 5 bases and J 4 bases; nucleotides not matched to a gene: 15. CDR3 DNA: TGTGCCAGTAGTTTTACTAGCGGGGGACCATCGAAGGGAGAGACCCAGTACTTC. This encodes CASSFTSGGPSKGETQYF.